The 26 T cell receptor beta chains presented below share a single source sample, sequenced in a study of shared clonotypes between healthy human individuals (dated by TCRdb to about 2020). Library prep was done by the immunoSEQ multiplex PCR assay. Not all clones reach the TCRdb copy of this immuneACCESS table, which keeps in-frame sequences only. Checked studies attribute under half of the gap to unresolved V genes and leave the rest unexplained. In all, the sample holds a few hundred thousand clones, and approximately 97% of those were seen once. The ten largest clones represent approximately 0.057% of the sample. Sequencing was carried out using naive CD4+ T cells sorted from blood. Read against the paper, the sample's cell subset or site label means: CD45RA+ positively selected. The receptors were gathered from a woman aged 30 to 39 in good health.

This rearrangement joins TRBV28 to TRBJ2-1; 11 positions agree with TRBD2. The V gene's germline CDR1 is MDHEN and CDR2 SYDVKM. Trimming took 8 bases from V and 1 from J; bases not matched to a gene: 4. This CDR3 has 15 amino acids. The CDR3 sequence: CASRLAGGSYNEQFF. The CDR3 region has the DNA TGTGCCAGCCGGTTAGCGGGAGGGTCCTACAATGAGCAGTTCTTC.

This clone was counted once. The gene calls are TRBV5-4 and TRBJ2-3; 9 nucleotides agree with TRBD2. The ends lost 4 bases at V and 6 bases at J; junction bases unmatched: 9. This CDR3 contains 15 residues. The V gene's germline CDR1 is SGHNT and CDR2 YYREEE (reference sequence). This chain's CDR3 is CASSLLAGEGDTQYF. The CDR3 nucleotides read TGTGCCAGCAGCCTGTTAGCGGGAGAAGGGGATACGCAGTATTTT. Filled out from reference TRBV5-4 and TRBJ2-3, the complete variable domain reads ETGVTQSPTHLIKTRGQQVTLRCSSQSGHNTVSWYQQALGQGPQFIFQYYREEENGRGNFPPRFSGLQFPNYSSELNVNALELDDSALYLCASSLLAGEGDTQYFGPGTRLTVL.

The CDR3 DNA sequence: TGTGCCAGCAGCTTGTATGCGTCGAACACCGGGGAGCTGTTTTTT. This codes for CASSLYASNTGELFF. The rearrangement uses TRBV5-6 and TRBJ2-2; D not certain. Trimming stripped 1 base from V and 0 bases from J, with 7 bases between. Germline assignment: CDR1 SGHDT and CDR2 YYEEEE. The CDR3 is 15 amino acids.

This rearrangement joins TRBV9 to TRBJ2-2; TRBD2 agrees at 13 bases. The ends lost 4 bases at V and 2 bases at J; junction bases unmatched: 14. CDR1 is SGDLS, CDR2 YYNGEE, per germline. The CDR3 totals 20 residues. In DNA, the CDR3 is TGTGCCAGCAGCCCCCAGAATCCGGGACTAGCGGGACCAAACACCGGGGAGCTGTTTTTT. It encodes CASSPQNPGLAGPNTGELFF.

The rearrangement uses TRBV5-1 and TRBJ2-7, with 9 positions matching TRBD1. This CDR3 is built from 16 residues. The V gene's germline CDR1 is SGHRS and CDR2 YFSETQ. With 0 bases clipped from V and 3 bases from J, the junction kept 7 bases outside the gene matches. CDR3 protein: CASSLARDRVNYEQYF. The CDR3, as DNA: TGCGCCAGCAGCTTGGCCCGGGACAGGGTGAACTACGAGCAGTACTTC.

The chain combines TRBV29-1 with TRBJ2-2; 9 nucleotides align to TRBD1. The trim removed 0 bases at V and 7 bases at J, leaving 9 bases unmatched. The CDR3 is made up of 16 amino acids. CDR1 is SQVTM, CDR2 ANQGSEA, per germline. In DNA, the CDR3 is TGCAGCGTTGAAGATCCGTACAGGGGGCAAAACGGGGAGCTGTTTTTT. It encodes CSVEDPYRGQNGELFF.

In its sample, this clone was seen once. Different DNA sequences within this sample yield the same CDR3. V gene TRBV9 combines with J gene TRBJ2-3; D uncertain. Germline V gene sequence: CDR1 SGDLS, CDR2 YYNGEE. V lost 0 bases and J lost 0, with 2 bases in between. The CDR3 length is 13 residues. In DNA form, the CDR3 reads TGTGCCAGCAGCGTAGGCAGCACAGATACGCAGTATTTT. Translating gives CASSVGSTDTQYF.

V gene TRBV6-5 combines with J gene TRBJ2-7; either TRBD1 or TRBD2 may fit D (5 bases each). Germline CDR1 is MNHEY and CDR2 is SVGAGI. This CDR3 comprises 14 residues. V was trimmed by 6 bases and J by 0 bases, leaving 12 bases between them. In nucleotides, the CDR3 is TGTGCCAGCAGGAGGGGAACTCTCTCCTACGAGCAGTACTTC. Translation: CASRRGTLSYEQYF.

The V gene is TRBV5-1, the J gene TRBJ2-3; D call uncertain. The CDR3 contains 14 residues. The V and J ends lost 5 bases and 3 bases respectively, with 13 bases between them. Germline lookup yields CDR1 SGHRS and CDR2 YFSETQ. DNA of the CDR3: TGCGCCAGCAGTAAAACCGCTGGGACAGATACGCAGTATTTT. It is translated as CASSKTAGTDTQYF.

This chain uses TRBV5-1 with TRBJ2-2; 8 bases match TRBD1. V was pared by 5 bases and J by 4 bases, with 7 bases of the junction left unmatched. CDR3 length: 15 amino acids. Germline V gene lookup returns CDR1 SGHRS and CDR2 YFSETQ. The CDR3 spells CASSPTRGLTGELFF. CDR3 coding DNA: TGCGCCAGCAGTCCAACCAGGGGGCTCACCGGGGAGCTGTTTTTT.

The rearrangement uses TRBV5-1 and TRBJ2-1, with 11 bases that match TRBD2. In germline, CDR1 is SGHRS, CDR2 YFSETQ. V trimming: 0 bases; J trimming: 3 bases; junction bases outside the gene matches: 8. This CDR3 is 18 amino acids long. Here the CDR3 DNA reads TGCGCCAGCAGCTTGGCCCATACTAGCGGGAGCAACTACAATGAGCAGTTCTTC. Protein sequence: CASSLAHTSGSNYNEQFF.

Concerning this clone itself: Sequence at one end of the junction differs from germline and may be a read error. J is TRBJ2-3 and V is TRBV6-5; 8 nucleotides align to TRBD2. Germline lookup yields CDR1 MNHEY and CDR2 SVGAGI. The CDR3 runs 15 residues. Written as DNA, the CDR3 is TGTGCCAGCAGTTACTCTAGGACTAGCATAGATACGCAGTATTTT. Translating gives CASSYSRTSIDTQYF.

The chain links TRBV18 to TRBJ2-7, with D perhaps matching TRBD1 or TRBD2 (5 bases each). This CDR3 has 16 amino acids. V was shortened by 3 bases and J by 0 bases, with 15 bases between the two germline ends. Germline loops: CDR1 KGHSH, CDR2 LQKENI. CDR3 sequence: CASSPRGVGGSYEQYF. The CDR3 DNA is TGTGCCAGCTCACCGCGCGGCGTTGGGGGCTCCTACGAGCAGTACTTC.

This clone was counted once. This sequence joins TRBV9 and TRBJ2-2; D not resolved. In germline, CDR1 is SGDLS, CDR2 YYNGEE. The CDR3 is 15 residues long. The germline V and J ends were trimmed by 0 bases and 2 bases, with 8 bases remaining between them. DNA for the CDR3: TGTGCCAGCAGCGTAGACTACCTAAACACCGGGGAGCTGTTTTTT. Translating gives CASSVDYLNTGELFF.

The chain employs TRBV9 and TRBJ2-2, with D unclear. CDR1 is SGDLS and CDR2 is YYNGEE in the germline V gene. Deletions cut 0 bases from V and 0 bases from J, with 3 bases between. The CDR3 consists of 14 residues. CDR3 sequence: CASSVVTNTGELFF. CDR3 sequence (DNA): TGTGCCAGCAGCGTAGTTACGAACACCGGGGAGCTGTTTTTT.

The V and J genes are TRBV19 and TRBJ2-2, with no clear D. The CDR3 consists of 16 residues. Between the trimmed V and J ends, which lost 0 bases and 1 base, there was a span of 9 bases. Germline V gives CDR1 LNHDA, CDR2 SQIVND (reference sequence). CDR3 region: CASSIDFALNTGELFF. CDR3 nucleotides: TGTGCCAGTAGTATAGATTTCGCACTGAACACCGGGGAGCTGTTTTTT.

This clone was observed once. V and J are TRBV4-1 and TRBJ1-4; 7 nucleotides agree with TRBD1. The CDR3 consists of 14 residues. The germline V gene has CDR1 MGHRA and CDR2 YSYEKL. Unmatched junction bases numbered 0, after V lost 1 base and J lost 4 bases. CDR3 in amino acids: CASSQGQGNEKLFF. As DNA, the CDR3 is TGCGCCAGCAGCCAAGGACAGGGTAATGAAAAACTGTTTTTT.

The chain has TRBV2 and TRBJ2-7; 11 bases fit TRBD2. Trimming at V came to 8 bases and at J to 3 bases, leaving 6 bases not matched to a gene. CDR3 size: 14 residues. Germline-derived CDR1 and CDR2 are SNHLY and FYNNEI. This chain's CDR3 is CASRGTSGFYEQYF. CDR3 nucleotides: TGTGCCAGCCGAGGGACTAGCGGATTCTACGAGCAGTACTTC.

In nucleotides, the CDR3 is TGTGCCAGCAGATCTCGGCAGGATGAGCAGTTCTTC. Its translation: CASRSRQDEQFF. V is TRBV7-2 and J is TRBJ2-1; D not certain. The CDR3 totals 12 residues. Germline CDR1 SGHTA, CDR2 FQGNSA. Trimming stripped 6 bases from V and 8 bases from J, with 11 bases between.

The V call is TRBV29-1, the J call TRBJ2-5; TRBD2 matches 9 bases. The CDR3 covers 15 residues. V was pared by 0 bases and J by 4 bases, with 6 bases of the junction left unmatched. The V gene's germline CDR1 is SQVTM and CDR2 ANQGSEA. The CDR3: CSVEEGAGGRETQYF. Written as DNA, the CDR3 is TGCAGCGTTGAAGAGGGAGCGGGAGGAAGAGAGACCCAGTACTTC. Complete variable domain (other parts from reference TRBV29-1 and TRBJ2-5): SAVISQKPSRDICQRGTSLTIQCQVDSQVTMMFWYRQQPGQSLTLIATANQGSEATYESGFVIDKFPISRPNLTFSTLTVSNMSPEDSSIYLCSVEEGAGGRETQYFGPGTRLLVL.

The V call is TRBV27, the J call TRBJ2-6; D is unclear. The CDR3 is 19 residues long. Deletions cut 5 bases from V and 1 base from J, with 21 bases between. Per the germline V gene, CDR1 is MNHEY and CDR2 is SMNVEV (reference sequence). CDR3 protein: CASSPTLPSHISGANVLTF. DNA of the CDR3: TGTGCCAGCAGTCCGACATTACCCTCCCATATTTCTGGGGCCAACGTCCTGACTTTC.

Here the CDR3 DNA reads TGTGCCAGCAGTTTACACAGGGTGAGTCAGCCCCAGCATTTT. Translation: CASSLHRVSQPQHF. This chain connects TRBV28 to TRBJ1-5; a possible D gene is TRBD1 (6 bases). There are 14 residues in the CDR3. Germline V lookup: CDR1 MDHEN, CDR2 SYDVKM. V was pared by 2 bases and J by 6 bases, with 11 bases between.

The J gene is TRBJ1-4, the V gene TRBV29-1, with D tentatively TRBD1 (5 bases). The germline gives CDR1 SQVTM, CDR2 ANQGSEA. CDR3 size: 13 residues. The V end was cut by 6 bases, the J end by 13 bases, with 21 bases between. This CDR3 is CSVPTGTPGGLFF. CDR3 DNA sequence: TGCAGCGTCCCGACCGGGACGCCGGGTGGACTGTTTTTT. The variable domain in full, with the rest retrieved from reference TRBV29-1 and TRBJ1-4, is SAVISQKPSRDICQRGTSLTIQCQVDSQVTMMFWYRQQPGQSLTLIATANQGSEATYESGFVIDKFPISRPNLTFSTLTVSNMSPEDSSIYLCSVPTGTPGGLFFGSGTQLSVL.

The rearrangement joins TRBV18 to TRBJ1-1; TRBD1 matches 9 bases. The V gene end was trimmed by 1 base and the J gene end by 10 bases; junction bases not matched to a gene: 4. CDR1 and CDR2 (germline): KGHSH, LQKENI. The CDR3 runs to 13 residues. The CDR3: CASSPLDRGLAFF. DNA for the CDR3: TGTGCCAGCTCACCACTGGACAGGGGTCTAGCTTTCTTT.

This clone was detected only once. V gene TRBV7-7 combines with J gene TRBJ2-5; TRBD1 matches 8 bases. TRBJ2-7 matches the DNA end more closely, so the J call is doubtful. CDR1 SSHAT and CDR2 FNYEAQ come from the germline V gene (reference sequence). This CDR3 spans 15 amino acids. As DNA, the CDR3 is TGTGCCAGCAGCTTAGGACAGGGGAAGGGGTACGAGCAGTACTTC. Translation: CASSLGQGKGYEQYF.

The chain couples TRBV5-1 to TRBJ2-5, with TRBD1 matching 7 bases. Germline values: CDR1 SGHRS, CDR2 YFSETQ. The CDR3 has 15 amino acids. Losses at the gene ends were 0 bases for V and 7 bases for J; bases not matched to a gene: 9. In nucleotides, the CDR3 is TGCGCCAGCAGCTTGGTGACAGGGCCTGAAGGGACCCAGTACTTC. Translated: CASSLVTGPEGTQYF.